This T cell receptor beta chain was identified in a study of breast tumors, draining lymph nodes, adjacent tissues. Samples came from axillary lymph nodes draining the breast cancer. Ten or more counts support this clonotype. The antigen is unknown. The study, taken as a whole, reports: Data only fit, rather than demonstrated, lymph node origin of most tumor T cells. Compared with lymph nodes, tumors were less diverse; compared with nontumor tissue, more.

Looked up from germline, CDR1 is LGHDT and CDR2 is YNNKEL (reference sequence). V lost 4 bases and J lost 9; bases outside the gene matches: 3. There are 14 residues in the CDR3. TCRdb re-called the multiplex PCR reads through MiXCR, storing one row per CDR3 protein. The sample has approximately 130,000 distinct CDR3 sequences; 20% to 25% are singletons. This chain links TRBV3-1 with TRBJ1-6; the match to TRBD1 covers 10 bases. This receptor was identified in a female donor with breast cancer. Some clones in this sample may be carry-over from other donors' samples. The sequenced sample was axillary lymph node tissue. The CDR3 nucleotides are TGTGCCAGCAGCCCAGGGACAGGGGTTTCACCCCTCCACTTT. Its protein product is CASSPGTGVSPLHF.